Listed below are T cell receptor beta chains from one sample, sequenced in a study of blood T cell repertoires in COVID-19. The protocol was immunoSEQ multiplex PCR, while the TCRdb copy is restricted to in-frame clones and leaves out a portion. The sample holds about 40,000 clones, roughly 87% seen once. Sequenced: peripheral blood. The receptors shown here come from a man between 65 and 85 years old with active COVID-19. Each CDR3 is given with its conserved first and last residue. A D gene is named only where the DNA matches it firmly. For some rows the clone size is stated as once, few or many, or as a class when expanded; others skip it.

abundance,d_gene,j_gene,v_gene,CDR3nt,CDR3aa
NA,TRBD2,TRBJ2-3,TRBV14,TGTGCCAGCAGCCAAGAGAGGACTAGCGGCGCCCGTGCAGATACGCAGTATTTT,CASSQERTSGARADTQYF
NA,NA,TRBJ2-2,TRBV2,TGTGCCAGCAGTGAAGGCAGAAACACCGGGGAGCTGTTTTTT,CASSEGRNTGELFF
NA,NA,TRBJ2-7,TRBV5-1,TGCGCCAGCAGCTTACAATTGGCATCAGATACAGGGAGCTCCTACGAGCAGTACTTC,CASSLQLASDTGSSYEQYF
NA,NA,TRBJ2-5,TRBV4-1,TGCGCCAGCAGCCAGGGGGCCAGCGGAGAAGAGACCCAGTACTTC,CASSQGASGEETQYF
NA,NA,TRBJ2-5,TRBV7-7,TGTGCTAGCAGCCTAGAGTCCCCAATTGTCCAGGTCCAAGAGACCCAGTACTTC,CASSLESPIVQVQETQYF
NA,NA,TRBJ1-1,TRBV27,TGTGCCAGCAGTTTCTCACGGACTGAAAACACTGAAGCTTTCTTT,CASSFSRTENTEAFF
NA,NA,TRBJ2-1,TRBV6-1,TGTGCCAGCAGTGAATGGGAAGGGGGTGAGCAGTTCTTC,CASSEWEGGEQFF
NA,TRBD2,TRBJ2-3,TRBV7-8,TGTGCCAGCAGCGCTAGCGGGGGGGGGCAAGATACGCAGTATTTT,CASSASGGGQDTQYF
once,NA,TRBJ2-3,TRBV6-5,TGTGCCAGCGGGCGGGGCACAGATACGCAGTATTTT,CASGRGTDTQYF
NA,TRBD1,TRBJ1-1,TRBV27,TGTGCCAGCAGGCCCACAGGGGGCCGAAACACTGAAGCTTTCTTT,CASRPTGGRNTEAFF
NA,TRBD1,TRBJ1-4,TRBV2,TGTGCCAGCAGTGCAGACAGGGCTTTTGAAAAACTGTTTTTT,CASSADRAFEKLFF
once,NA,TRBJ1-5,TRBV24-1,TGTGCCACCAGTGATGGAGGGAGCTATAGCAATCAGCCCCAGCATTTT,CATSDGGSYSNQPQHF
NA,TRBD1,TRBJ1-2,TRBV3-1/TRBV3-2,TGTGCCAGCAGCCCCAACCGTGGAGGGGGCCATGGCTACACCTTC,CASSPNRGGGHGYTF
NA,TRBD1,TRBJ1-4,TRBV19,TGTGCCAGTAGAAAAACCGGGACAGGGCCTGAAAAACTGTTTTTT,CASRKTGTGPEKLFF
NA,TRBD2,TRBJ2-1,TRBV3-1/TRBV3-2,TGTGCCAGCAGCCAACCGCATCTAGCGGGGGTGTACAATGAGCAGTTCTTC,CASSQPHLAGVYNEQFF
NA,NA,TRBJ2-7,TRBV21-1,TGTGCCAGCCCCGCGACAGAGAGGTTAGTCGAGCAGTACTTC,CASPATERLVEQYF
NA,TRBD1,TRBJ2-7,TRBV7-2,TGTGCCAGCAGCTTAGAGGGGACAGGGGGCGACGAGCAGTACTTC,CASSLEGTGGDEQYF
NA,TRBD1,TRBJ2-1,TRBV19,TGTGCCAGTAGTATAAGGCGGACAGGCAATGAGCAGTTCTTC,CASSIRRTGNEQFF
once,TRBD2,TRBJ2-7,TRBV2,TGTGCCAGCAGTACCACCGGGACTAGCTCCGTCGAGCAGTACTTC,CASSTTGTSSVEQYF
NA,TRBD1,TRBJ2-7,TRBV7-6,TGTGCCAGCAGCTTCACAGGGGCCGAGCAGTACTTC,CASSFTGAEQYF
NA,NA,TRBJ1-2,TRBV15,TGTGCCACCAGCAGAGATGGGGCCTATGGCTACACCTTC,CATSRDGAYGYTF
NA,NA,TRBJ2-7,TRBV5-6,TGTGCCAGCAGCTTGTCTGGCATCTACGAGCAGTACTTC,CASSLSGIYEQYF
few,NA,TRBJ1-4,TRBV2,TGTGCCAGACAAATTACAGAGTTGAATGAAAAACTGTTTTTT,CARQITELNEKLFF
NA,NA,TRBJ1-2,TRBV5-6,TGTGCCAGCAGTCCTGACATATACTATGGCTACACCTTC,CASSPDIYYGYTF
NA,TRBD2,TRBJ2-3,TRBV9,TGTGCCAGCAGCGTAGAGAGAGCGGGGGGTTCAGATACGCAGTATTTT,CASSVERAGGSDTQYF
NA,NA,TRBJ2-7,TRBV3-1/TRBV3-2,TGTGCCAGCAGCTACTATGCGTTGGGGAGAGGAGGCTCCTACGAGCAGTACTTC,CASSYYALGRGGSYEQYF
NA,NA,TRBJ1-2,TRBV3-1/TRBV3-2,TGTGCCAGCAGCCAAGATCTGGTAGCGCCTTCTGGCTACACCTTC,CASSQDLVAPSGYTF